This TCR beta chain came from a study of blood T cell repertoires in COVID-19. The CDR3 runs 10 residues. Per germline, CDR1 MNHNS and CDR2 SASEGT. The assay was immunoSEQ multiplex PCR, and TCRdb's table has in-frame clones only and misses some. This sample has approximately 500,000 clones, with 85% to 90% found just once. Seattle cases were enrolled at active infection and followed longitudinally. A word on this clone: The germline gene is not matched at one end of the junction; a read error may be the cause.

This chain connects TRBV6-1 to TRBJ1-4; D possibly corresponds to TRBD1 (6 bases). The source of this sequence is a woman between 50 and 59 years old with COVID-19, enrolled during active disease. Specimen: peripheral blood. The chain's CDR3 is CASSEGRGGF. In nucleotides, the CDR3 is TGTGCCAGCAGTGAGGGTAGGGGGGGGTTT.